This passage covers 9 T cell receptor beta chains from one sample sequenced in a study of shared clonotypes between healthy human individuals. The table came from immunoSEQ multiplex PCR; TCRdb's copy has only in-frame clones and leaves some out. The sample holds 2 million to 2.5 million clones; approximately 90% are singletons and the top ten take approximately 0.41%. The sequenced material came from naive CD4+ T cells from PBMCs. Subset here: CD45RA+ positively selected. These receptors were collected from a man between 18 and 35 years old in good health. Some clones in this sample may be carry-over from other donors' samples.

This chain joins TRBV2 and TRBJ2-7; TRBD2 matches at 11 bases. The CDR3 is 14 residues long. The trim removed 8 bases at V and 1 base at J, leaving 4 bases unmatched. Germline V gives CDR1 SNHLY, CDR2 FYNNEI. CDR3 in amino acids: CASGRTSGSYEQYF. The DNA of the CDR3 is TGTGCCAGCGGTCGGACTAGCGGGTCCTACGAGCAGTACTTC.

This rearrangement joins TRBV5-4 to TRBJ2-1, with D perhaps TRBD2 (6 bases). This CDR3 has 15 residues. Deletions cut 1 base from V and 3 bases from J, with 11 bases between. The germline gives CDR1 SGHNT, CDR2 YYREEE (reference sequence). As DNA, the CDR3 is TGTGCCAGCAGCTTGTCGGTGCGGGACTACAATGAGCAGTTCTTC. The encoded protein is CASSLSVRDYNEQFF.

The chain links TRBV9 to TRBJ2-3, with 10 bases aligning to TRBD1. The CDR3 is made up of 15 amino acids. CDR1 SGDLS and CDR2 YYNGEE come from the germline V gene. V was clipped by 0 bases and J by 8 bases; unmatched bases: 6. CDR3 in DNA: TGTGCCAGCAGCGTAGGTTCGGGGACAGGGGTTACGCAGTATTTT. Protein product: CASSVGSGTGVTQYF.

The V and J genes are TRBV9 and TRBJ2-7, with TRBD1 matching 11 bases. Losses at the gene ends were 4 bases for V and 11 bases for J; bases not matched to a gene: 11. Germline lookup yields CDR1 SGDLS and CDR2 YYNGEE. The CDR3 contains 14 residues. As DNA, the CDR3 is TGTGCCAGCAGCCCCCAGTCCGGACAGGGGGCGAAGTACTTC. The encoded protein is CASSPQSGQGAKYF.

This chain joins TRBV7-8 and TRBJ1-1, with D unresolved. V was cut by 5 bases and J by 3 bases, with 16 bases left in between. Germline V gives CDR1 SGHVS, CDR2 FQNEAQ. The CDR3 has 15 residues. CDR3 nucleotide sequence: TGTGCCAGCAGCACCAGAGGCCCTACCCACACTGAAGCTTTCTTT. Protein: CASSTRGPTHTEAFF.

V and J are TRBV2 and TRBJ2-5; 10 nucleotides agree with TRBD2. V was clipped by 8 bases and J by 5 bases; unmatched bases: 8. The CDR3 is 14 residues long. Germline V gene data show CDR1 as SNHLY and CDR2 as FYNNEI. The DNA of the CDR3 is TGTGCCAGCGCAGCGGGAGGGCCTGGGGAGACCCAGTACTTC. This translates into CASAAGGPGETQYF.

This rearrangement joins TRBV2 to TRBJ2-2; D may be TRBD2 (5 bases). The ends were cut back, 6 bases at V and 5 bases at J, with 19 bases in the middle. The CDR3 contains 16 residues. Germline V gene lookup returns CDR1 SNHLY and CDR2 FYNNEI. The chain's CDR3 is CASRSGVLEETGELFF. The CDR3 DNA reads as TGTGCCAGCAGGTCCGGCGTTTTGGAGGAGACCGGGGAGCTGTTTTTT.

A note on this clone: Other DNA sequences in this sample translate to the same CDR3. V gene TRBV2 combines with J gene TRBJ1-2; D uncertain. The CDR3 has 13 residues. V lost 6 bases to trimming and J lost 5 bases, with 13 bases between them. Germline lookup yields CDR1 SNHLY and CDR2 FYNNEI. The CDR3, as DNA: TGTGCCAGCAGCAGCGGAGTAGGGTATGGCTACACCTTC. Residues: CASSSGVGYGYTF.

This clone was seen a single time. The V gene is TRBV28, the J gene TRBJ1-2; tentative D call: TRBD1 (6 bases). Germline V gene sequence: CDR1 MDHEN, CDR2 SYDVKM. V lost 3 bases and J lost 2, with 10 bases in between. CDR3 length equals 14 residues. The CDR3 here is CASSFFQGNYGYTF. The DNA for the CDR3 is TGTGCCAGCAGTTTTTTCCAGGGGAACTATGGCTACACCTTC.